Following are 8 T cell receptor beta chains from one sample sequenced in a study of graft-versus-host responses after intestinal transplantation. Sequenced by immunoSEQ multiplex PCR; TCRdb stores in-frame clones only, minus some. The data hold 95,000 to 150,000 clones, with just under 95% observed a single time. No antigens are known for them. The specimen comprised unstimulated CD4+ T cells sorted from spleen or lymph node cells, sampled before intestinal transplant. These receptors were taken from a human donor who received an intestinal transplant.

The V gene is TRBV19, the J gene TRBJ1-2; D not resolved. Germline lookup yields CDR1 LNHDA and CDR2 SQIVND (reference sequence). CDR3 size: 15 residues. V was shortened by 3 bases and J by 0 bases, with 11 bases between the two germline ends. This CDR3 reads CASSIVGRPNYGYTF. The CDR3 nucleotides read TGTGCCAGTAGTATTGTTGGGCGACCTAACTATGGCTACACCTTC.

The chain uses TRBV28 and TRBJ2-2; 14 nucleotides match TRBD2. Germline trimming cut 5 bases from V and 6 bases from J; bases unmatched to any gene: 5. The germline CDR1 and CDR2 sequences are MDHEN and SYDVKM. The CDR3 sequence is 16 residues long. CDR3 DNA: TGTGCCAGCAGTCTGTCGACTAGCGGGAGGGCCGGGGAGCTGTTTTTT. It codes for CASSLSTSGRAGELFF.

The chain couples TRBV5-4 to TRBJ2-7, with 8 nucleotides matching TRBD1. The CDR3 is 14 amino acids. Germline-derived CDR1 and CDR2 are SGHNT and YYREEE (reference sequence). The J segment lost 4 bases and the V segment lost 4 bases, leaving 7 bases of the junction unmatched. DNA for the CDR3: TGTGCCAGCAGCCTTGACAGGGGTAGGTACGAGCAGTACTTC. This gives the protein CASSLDRGRYEQYF. Full variable domain (missing parts from reference TRBV5-4 and TRBJ2-7): ETGVTQSPTHLIKTRGQQVTLRCSSQSGHNTVSWYQQALGQGPQFIFQYYREEENGRGNFPPRFSGLQFPNYSSELNVNALELDDSALYLCASSLDRGRYEQYFGPGTRLTVT.

The rearrangement joins TRBV7-9 to TRBJ2-1; D unresolved. V lost 1 base, J lost 2 bases, and 6 bases lay in between. This CDR3 comprises 14 residues. Germline loops: CDR1 SEHNR, CDR2 FQNEAQ (reference sequence). The CDR3 is CASSLDATYNEQFF. Written as DNA, the CDR3 is TGTGCCAGCAGCTTAGACGCAACCTACAATGAGCAGTTCTTC.

The rearrangement links TRBV10-2 to TRBJ1-4; 7 bases are shared with TRBD1. Losses at the gene ends were 6 bases for V and 7 bases for J; bases not matched to a gene: 5. CDR3 length: 13 residues. In germline, CDR1 is WSHSY, CDR2 SAAADI. CDR3 loop: CASSHRGGEKLFF. CDR3 sequence (DNA): TGCGCCAGCAGCCACAGGGGCGGTGAAAAACTGTTTTTT.

V usage is TRBV5-1 and J usage is TRBJ2-7; TRBD1 matches at 12 bases. The germline V gene encodes CDR1 SGHRS and CDR2 YFSETQ. J was trimmed by 6 bases and V by 4 bases; bases with no gene match: 8. The CDR3 length is 15 residues. CDR3 nucleotide sequence: TGCGCCAGCAGCCCGGCCGGGACAGGGGGCCTCGAGCAGTACTTC. Translating it yields CASSPAGTGGLEQYF.

The chain links TRBV4-2 to TRBJ2-2, with unresolved D. The germline gives CDR1 LGHNA, CDR2 YNFKEQ. Between the trimmed V and J ends, which lost 0 bases and 4 bases, there was a span of 6 bases. The CDR3 has 14 amino acids. Here the CDR3 DNA reads TGTGCCAGCAGCCAAGACAGGAGCACCGGGGAGCTGTTTTTT. Its protein is CASSQDRSTGELFF.

J is TRBJ2-7 and V is TRBV4-1; D is perhaps TRBD1 (5 bases). Germline assignment: CDR1 MGHRA and CDR2 YSYEKL. The CDR3 is 16 residues long. Deletions cut 0 bases from V and 4 bases from J, with 16 bases between. CDR3 region: CASSQDHSRVIYEQYF. The CDR3 DNA reads TGCGCCAGCAGCCAAGATCATTCCAGGGTAATTTACGAGCAGTACTTC.